This TCR beta chain was captured in a study of blood T cell repertoires in COVID-19. The CDR3 length is 13 residues. CDR1 and CDR2 (germline): SEHNR, FQNEAQ (reference sequence). With 11 bases clipped from V and 5 bases from J, the junction kept 9 bases outside the gene matches. Produced via immunoSEQ multiplex PCR; TCRdb's table is partial and in-frame only. The data show about 140,000 clones, 65% to 85% seen once. This clone has a single count. This TCR was sampled from a human donor in a cohort sampled during active COVID-19. Sequencing used peripheral blood. The J gene is TRBJ2-5, the V gene TRBV7-9, with TRBD2 matching over 9 bases. The CDR3 loop is CALGSGGTETQYF. The CDR3 DNA is TGTGCCCTCGGGAGCGGGGGGACGGAGACCCAGTACTTC.